This record concerns one T cell receptor (beta chain) sequence. These data come from a study of blood T cell repertoires in COVID-19. The CDR3 is made up of 12 amino acids. Germline loops: CDR1 GTSNPN, CDR2 SVGIG (reference sequence). With 3 bases clipped from V and 5 bases from J, the junction kept 3 bases outside the gene matches. Generated by immunoSEQ multiplex PCR, the TCRdb table keeps only in-frame clones and is missing some. In the table there are more than 200,000 clones, roughly 84% of which are singletons. The J gene is TRBJ1-2, the V gene TRBV30, with TRBD1 matching over 7 bases. The TCR originated in a man aged 45-65 years with active or convalescent COVID-19. The sequenced sample was peripheral blood. CDR3 sequence: CAWSSGQYGYTF. For the CDR3, the DNA is TGTGCCTGGAGCTCGGGACAGTATGGCTACACCTTC.